This T cell receptor beta chain was retrieved from a study of blood T cells in healthy people across ages. Study results and limitations: Since the PBMCs were unsorted, naive and antigen-experienced cells could not be conclusively compared.

Each donor had about 9.6 milliliters of peripheral blood drawn. Combining a sample-barcoded 5' primer with a J-beta primer mix, a second PCR ran for roughly 7 to 11 cycles. TCRdb independently ran MiXCR on the 5' RACE reads; one entry per CDR3 protein. Seen here are some 1.5 million distinct CDR3 sequences, roughly 27% observed once, and the top ten hold over 7%. There are a few counts of this clonotype. Its cognate antigen is unknown. In germline, CDR1 is LGHDT, CDR2 YNNKEL (reference sequence). Trimming removed 4 bases at V and 3 bases at J, with 13 bases between. The CDR3 is made up of 14 amino acids.

V is TRBV3-1 and J is TRBJ2-7; no clear D. This TCR came from a woman aged 25 to 39 in good health. Specimen: blood. CDR3 in DNA: TGTGCCAGCAGCCCCAAGACCGATTGCTACGAGCAGTACTTC. Protein product: CASSPKTDCYEQYF.